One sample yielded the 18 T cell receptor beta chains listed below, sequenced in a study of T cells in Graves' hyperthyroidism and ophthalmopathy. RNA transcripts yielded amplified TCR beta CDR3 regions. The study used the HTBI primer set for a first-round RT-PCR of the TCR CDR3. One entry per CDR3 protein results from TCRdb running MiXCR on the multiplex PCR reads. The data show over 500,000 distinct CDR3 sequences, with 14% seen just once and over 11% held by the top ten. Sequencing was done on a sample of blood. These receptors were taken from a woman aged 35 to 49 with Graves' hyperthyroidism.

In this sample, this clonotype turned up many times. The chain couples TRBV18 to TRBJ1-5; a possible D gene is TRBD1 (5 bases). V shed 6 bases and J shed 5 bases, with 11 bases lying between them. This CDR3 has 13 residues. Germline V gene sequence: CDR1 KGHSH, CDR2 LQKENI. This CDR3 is CASSQGRDQPQHF. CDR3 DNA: TGTGCCAGCTCCCAAGGCAGGGATCAGCCCCAGCATTTT.

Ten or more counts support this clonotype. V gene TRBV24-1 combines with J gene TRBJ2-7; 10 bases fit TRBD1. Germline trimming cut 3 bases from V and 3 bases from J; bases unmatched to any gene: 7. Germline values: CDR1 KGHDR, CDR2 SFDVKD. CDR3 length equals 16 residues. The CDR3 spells CATSDTRTGGDYEQYF. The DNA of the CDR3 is TGTGCCACCAGTGATACACGGACAGGGGGAGACTACGAGCAGTACTTC.

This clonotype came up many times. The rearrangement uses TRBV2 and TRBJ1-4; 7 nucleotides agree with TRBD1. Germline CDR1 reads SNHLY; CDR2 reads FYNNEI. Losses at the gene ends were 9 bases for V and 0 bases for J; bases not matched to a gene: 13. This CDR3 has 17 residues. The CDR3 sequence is CASWTGLDGATNEKLFF. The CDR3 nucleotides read TGTGCCAGTTGGACAGGCCTTGACGGGGCAACTAATGAAAAACTGTTTTTT.

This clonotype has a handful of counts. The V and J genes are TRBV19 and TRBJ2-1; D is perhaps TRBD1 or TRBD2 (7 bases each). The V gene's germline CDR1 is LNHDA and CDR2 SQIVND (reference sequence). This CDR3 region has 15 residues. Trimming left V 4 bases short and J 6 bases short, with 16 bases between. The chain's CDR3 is CASSTGGGMFNEQFF. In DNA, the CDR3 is TGTGCCAGTAGTACAGGGGGGGGGATGTTCAATGAGCAGTTCTTC.

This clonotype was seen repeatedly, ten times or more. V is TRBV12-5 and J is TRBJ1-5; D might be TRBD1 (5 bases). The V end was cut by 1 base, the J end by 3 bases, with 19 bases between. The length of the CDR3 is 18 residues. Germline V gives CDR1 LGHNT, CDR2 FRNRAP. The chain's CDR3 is CASGLAPPEGRVNQPQHF. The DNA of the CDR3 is TGTGCTAGTGGTTTGGCGCCCCCGGAGGGGAGGGTCAATCAGCCCCAGCATTTT. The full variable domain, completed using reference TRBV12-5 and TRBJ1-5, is DARVTQTPRHKVTEMGQEVTMRCQPILGHNTVFWYRQTMMQGLELLAYFRNRAPLDDSGMPKDRFSAEMPDATLATLKIQPSEPRDSAVYFCASGLAPPEGRVNQPQHFGDGTRLSIL.

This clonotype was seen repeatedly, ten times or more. For the CDR3, the DNA is TGCAGTGCGGCCCGGGACAGGGGAACAGATACGCAGTATTTT. Its translation is CSAARDRGTDTQYF. The chain has TRBV20-1 and TRBJ2-3, with 10 bases identical to TRBD1. V lost 6 bases, J lost 3 bases, and 6 bases stayed unmatched. The CDR3 length is 14 residues. Germline loops: CDR1 DFQATT, CDR2 SNEGSKA (reference sequence).

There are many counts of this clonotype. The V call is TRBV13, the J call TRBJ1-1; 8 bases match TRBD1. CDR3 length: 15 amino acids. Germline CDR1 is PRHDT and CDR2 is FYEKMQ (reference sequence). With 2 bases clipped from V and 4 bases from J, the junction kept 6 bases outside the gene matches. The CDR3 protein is CASSLRDRRVTEAFF. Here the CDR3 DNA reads TGTGCCAGCAGCTTAAGGGACAGGCGGGTCACTGAAGCTTTCTTT.

CDR3 protein: CASNVPGQGRQPQHF. The CDR3 bases are TGTGCCAGTAACGTCCCGGGACAGGGCCGGCAGCCCCAGCATTTT. The chain employs TRBV19 and TRBJ1-5; TRBD1 matches at 9 bases. In germline, CDR1 is LNHDA, CDR2 SQIVND (reference sequence). The CDR3 sequence is 15 residues long. V was pared by 7 bases and J by 7 bases, with 11 bases of the junction left unmatched.

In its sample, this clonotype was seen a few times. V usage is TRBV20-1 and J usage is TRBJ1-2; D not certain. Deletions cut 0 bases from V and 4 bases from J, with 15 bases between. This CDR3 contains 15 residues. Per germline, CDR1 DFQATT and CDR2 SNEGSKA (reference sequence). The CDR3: CSARDPRRVGYGYTF. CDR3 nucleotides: TGCAGTGCTAGAGATCCACGGAGGGTGGGCTATGGCTACACCTTC.

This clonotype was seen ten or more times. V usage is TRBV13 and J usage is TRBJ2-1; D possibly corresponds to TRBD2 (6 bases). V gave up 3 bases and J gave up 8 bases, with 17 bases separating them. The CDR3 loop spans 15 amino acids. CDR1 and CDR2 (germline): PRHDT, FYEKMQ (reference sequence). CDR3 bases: TGTGCCAGCAGCTTGGACGGGGGAGGTGAGGATGAGCAGTTCTTC. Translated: CASSLDGGGEDEQFF.

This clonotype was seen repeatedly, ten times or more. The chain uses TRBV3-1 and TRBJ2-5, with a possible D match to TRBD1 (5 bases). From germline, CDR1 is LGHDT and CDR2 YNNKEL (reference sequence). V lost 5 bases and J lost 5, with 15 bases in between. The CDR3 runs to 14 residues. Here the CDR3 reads CASSFQGYAETQYF. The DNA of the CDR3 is TGTGCCAGCAGCTTCCAGGGTTATGCGGAGACCCAGTACTTC.

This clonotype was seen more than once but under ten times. CDR3 residues: CASSPKQHRGSGNTIYF. Here the CDR3 DNA reads TGTGCCAGCAGCCCCAAACAACACAGGGGCTCTGGAAACACCATATATTTT. The chain employs TRBV13 and TRBJ1-3, with 7 nucleotides matching TRBD1. Unmatched junction bases numbered 10, after V lost 5 bases and J lost 0 bases. The CDR3 loop spans 17 amino acids. Germline V gene lookup returns CDR1 PRHDT and CDR2 FYEKMQ (reference sequence).

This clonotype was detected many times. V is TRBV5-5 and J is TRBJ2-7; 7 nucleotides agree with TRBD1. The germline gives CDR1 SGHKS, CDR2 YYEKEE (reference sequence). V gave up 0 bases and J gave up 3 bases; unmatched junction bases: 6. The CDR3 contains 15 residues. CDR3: CASSLDRGRFYEQYF. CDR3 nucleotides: TGTGCCAGCAGCTTGGATAGGGGGCGTTTCTACGAGCAGTACTTC.

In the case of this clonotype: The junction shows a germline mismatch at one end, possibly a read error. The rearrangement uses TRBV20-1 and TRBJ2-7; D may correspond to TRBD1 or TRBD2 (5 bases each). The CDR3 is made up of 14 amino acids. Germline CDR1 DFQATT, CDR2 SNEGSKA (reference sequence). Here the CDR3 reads CGARAAGSINEQYF. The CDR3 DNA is TGCGGTGCTAGAGCGGCAGGGAGTATCAACGAGCAGTACTTC.

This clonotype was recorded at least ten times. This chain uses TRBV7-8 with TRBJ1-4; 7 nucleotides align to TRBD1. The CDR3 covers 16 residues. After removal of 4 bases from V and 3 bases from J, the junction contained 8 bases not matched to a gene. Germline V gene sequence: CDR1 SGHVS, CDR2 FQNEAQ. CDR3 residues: CASSSLQGMSNEKLFF. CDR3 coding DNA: TGTGCCAGCAGCTCTTTACAGGGGATGTCTAATGAAAAACTGTTTTTT.

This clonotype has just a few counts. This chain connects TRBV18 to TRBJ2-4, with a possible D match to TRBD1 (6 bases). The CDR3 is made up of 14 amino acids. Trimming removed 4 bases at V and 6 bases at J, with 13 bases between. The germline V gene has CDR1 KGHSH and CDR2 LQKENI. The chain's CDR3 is CASSHRERRNIQYF. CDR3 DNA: TGTGCCAGCTCACACAGGGAAAGGAGAAACATTCAGTACTTC.

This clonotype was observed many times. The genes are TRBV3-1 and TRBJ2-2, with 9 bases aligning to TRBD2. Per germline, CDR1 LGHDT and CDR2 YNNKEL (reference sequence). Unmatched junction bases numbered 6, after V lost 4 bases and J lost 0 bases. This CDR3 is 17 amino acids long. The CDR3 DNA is TGTGCCAGCAGCCGGGGACTAGCTTCCGCGAACACCGGGGAGCTGTTTTTT. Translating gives CASSRGLASANTGELFF.

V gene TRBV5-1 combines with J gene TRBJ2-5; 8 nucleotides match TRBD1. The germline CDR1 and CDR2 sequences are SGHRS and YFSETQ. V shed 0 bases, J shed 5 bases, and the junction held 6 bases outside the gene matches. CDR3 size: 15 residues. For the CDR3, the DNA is TGCGCCAGCAGCTTGGAGCAGGGGGCAAAGGAGACCCAGTACTTC. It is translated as CASSLEQGAKETQYF. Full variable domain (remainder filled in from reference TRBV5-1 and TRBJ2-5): KAGVTQTPRYLIKTRGQQVTLSCSPISGHRSVSWYQQTPGQGLQFLFEYFSETQRNKGNFPGRFSGRQFSNSRSEMNVSTLELGDSALYLCASSLEQGAKETQYFGPGTRLLVL.